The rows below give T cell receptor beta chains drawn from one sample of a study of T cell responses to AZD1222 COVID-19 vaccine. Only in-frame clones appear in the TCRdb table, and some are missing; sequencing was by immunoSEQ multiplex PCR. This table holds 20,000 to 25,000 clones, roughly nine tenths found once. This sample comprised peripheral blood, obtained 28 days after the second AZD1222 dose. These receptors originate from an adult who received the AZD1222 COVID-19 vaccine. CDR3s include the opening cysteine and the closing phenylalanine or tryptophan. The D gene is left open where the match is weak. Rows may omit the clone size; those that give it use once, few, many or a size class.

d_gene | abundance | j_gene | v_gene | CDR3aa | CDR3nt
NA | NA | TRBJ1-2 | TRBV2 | CASMRGNYGYTF | TGTGCCAGCATGCGGGGCAACTATGGCTACACCTTC
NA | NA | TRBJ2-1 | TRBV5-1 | CASSLGDSLRAYNEQFF | TGCGCCAGCAGCTTGGGGGATAGCCTCAGAGCCTACAATGAGCAGTTCTTC
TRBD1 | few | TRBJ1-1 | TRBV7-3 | CASSSTGYTEAFF | TGTGCCAGCAGCTCGACAGGGTACACTGAAGCTTTCTTT
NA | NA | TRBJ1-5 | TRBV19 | CASRPVSSNQPQHF | TGTGCCAGTAGGCCCGTATCCAGCAATCAGCCCCAGCATTTT
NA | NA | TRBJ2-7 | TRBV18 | CASSPPRQHHEQYF | TGTGCCAGCTCACCACCGCGGCAGCACCACGAGCAGTACTTC
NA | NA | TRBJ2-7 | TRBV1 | CTSSQEFGSYEQYF | TGCACCAGCAGCCAAGAATTCGGATCCTACGAGCAGTACTTC
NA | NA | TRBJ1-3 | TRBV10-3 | CAIRDSSGNTIYF | TGTGCCATCAGGGACAGCTCTGGAAACACCATATATTTT
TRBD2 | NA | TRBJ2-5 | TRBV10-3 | CAISERGEWLAGSRGTQYF | TGTGCCATCAGTGAAAGGGGAGAGTGGCTAGCGGGTTCTCGGGGGACCCAGTACTTC
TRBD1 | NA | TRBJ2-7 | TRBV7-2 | CASSFRGQGAGEQYF | TGTGCCAGCAGCTTTAGGGGACAGGGGGCGGGTGAGCAGTACTTC
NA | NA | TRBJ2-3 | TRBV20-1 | CSASPSQGGALRTDTQYF | TGCAGTGCTAGTCCATCACAGGGCGGGGCATTACGCACAGATACGCAGTATTTT
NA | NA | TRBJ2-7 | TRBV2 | CASSERLAKAYEQYF | TGTGCCAGCAGTGAACGGTTGGCCAAGGCCTACGAGCAGTACTTC
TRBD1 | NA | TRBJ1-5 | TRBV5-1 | CASSLTGGFQPQHF | TGCGCCAGCAGCTTGACAGGGGGCTTTCAGCCCCAGCATTTT
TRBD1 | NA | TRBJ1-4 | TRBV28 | CASSFRGREKLFF | TGTGCCAGCAGTTTCAGGGGGCGAGAAAAACTGTTTTTT
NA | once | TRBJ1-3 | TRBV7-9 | CASSLVASGLAGNTIYF | TGTGCCAGCAGCTTAGTGGCCAGCGGCCTGGCAGGAAACACCATATATTTT
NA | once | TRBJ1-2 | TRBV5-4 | CASSLPTGGYDYGYTF | TGTGCCAGCAGCTTGCCCACGGGGGGGTACGACTATGGCTACACCTTC
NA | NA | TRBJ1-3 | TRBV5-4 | CASSLQASGNTIYF | TGTGCCAGCAGCTTACAGGCATCCGGAAACACCATATATTTT
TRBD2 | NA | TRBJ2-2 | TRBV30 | CAWSILRGENTGELFF | TGTGCCTGGAGTATTCTGCGGGGGGAAAACACCGGGGAGCTGTTTTTT